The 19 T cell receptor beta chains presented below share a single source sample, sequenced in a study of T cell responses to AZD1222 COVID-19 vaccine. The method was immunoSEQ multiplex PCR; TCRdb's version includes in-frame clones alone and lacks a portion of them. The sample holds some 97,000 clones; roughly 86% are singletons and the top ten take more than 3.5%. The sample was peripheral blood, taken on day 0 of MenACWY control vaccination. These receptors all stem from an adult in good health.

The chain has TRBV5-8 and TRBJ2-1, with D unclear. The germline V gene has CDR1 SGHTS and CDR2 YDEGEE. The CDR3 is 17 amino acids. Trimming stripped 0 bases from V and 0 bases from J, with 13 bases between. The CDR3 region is CASSLAIYLSSYNEQFF. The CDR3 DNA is TGTGCCAGCAGCTTGGCCATCTACCTAAGCTCCTACAATGAGCAGTTCTTC.

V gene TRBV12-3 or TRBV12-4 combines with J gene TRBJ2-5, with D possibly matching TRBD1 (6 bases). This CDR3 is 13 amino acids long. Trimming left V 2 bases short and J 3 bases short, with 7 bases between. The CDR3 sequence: CASSLYREETQYF. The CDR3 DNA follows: TGTGCCAGCAGTTTATACAGGGAAGAGACCCAGTACTTC.

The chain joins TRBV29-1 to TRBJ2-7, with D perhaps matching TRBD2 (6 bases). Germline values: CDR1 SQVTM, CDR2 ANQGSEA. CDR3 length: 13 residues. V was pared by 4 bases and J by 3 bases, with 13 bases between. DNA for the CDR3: TGCAGCGTTGGCGGGACTGGGTTCTACGAGCAGTACTTC. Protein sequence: CSVGGTGFYEQYF.

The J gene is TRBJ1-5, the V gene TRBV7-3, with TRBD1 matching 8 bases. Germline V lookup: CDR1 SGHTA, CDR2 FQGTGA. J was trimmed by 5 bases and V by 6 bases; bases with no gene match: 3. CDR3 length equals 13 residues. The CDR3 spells CASSLDRDQPQHF. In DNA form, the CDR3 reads TGTGCCAGCAGTCTGGACAGGGATCAGCCCCAGCATTTT. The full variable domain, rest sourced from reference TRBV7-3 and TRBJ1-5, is GAGVSQTPSNKVTEKGKYVELRCDPISGHTALYWYRQSLGQGPEFLIYFQGTGAADDSGLPNDRFFAVRPEGSVSTLKIQRTERGDSAVYLCASSLDRDQPQHFGDGTRLSIL.

The CDR3 sequence: CASSPGSGTGFYHTQYF. CDR3 coding DNA: TGTGCCAGCAGCCCCGGATCCGGGACAGGGTTCTACCATACGCAGTATTTT. The chain carries TRBV5-6 and TRBJ2-3; 9 bases fit TRBD1. CDR3 size: 17 residues. Germline assignment: CDR1 SGHDT and CDR2 YYEEEE. V lost 4 bases, J lost 7 bases, and 16 bases stayed unmatched.

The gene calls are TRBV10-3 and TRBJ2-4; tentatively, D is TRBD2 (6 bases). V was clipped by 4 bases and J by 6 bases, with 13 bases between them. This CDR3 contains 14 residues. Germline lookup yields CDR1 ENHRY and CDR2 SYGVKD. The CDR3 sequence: CAISGGDLGNIQYF. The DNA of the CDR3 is TGTGCCATCAGTGGCGGGGACCTTGGAAACATTCAGTACTTC.

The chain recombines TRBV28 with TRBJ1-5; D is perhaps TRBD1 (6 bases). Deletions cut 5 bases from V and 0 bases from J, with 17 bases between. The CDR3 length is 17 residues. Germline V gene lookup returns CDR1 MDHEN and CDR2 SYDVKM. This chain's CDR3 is CASSLENPGASNQPQHF. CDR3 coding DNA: TGTGCCAGCAGTCTAGAAAACCCAGGGGCTAGCAATCAGCCCCAGCATTTT.

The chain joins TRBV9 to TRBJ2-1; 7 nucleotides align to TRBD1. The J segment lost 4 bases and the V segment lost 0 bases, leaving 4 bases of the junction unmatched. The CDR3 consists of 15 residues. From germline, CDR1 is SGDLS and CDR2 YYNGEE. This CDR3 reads CASSVGGQKYNEQFF. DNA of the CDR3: TGTGCCAGCAGCGTAGGGGGACAGAAGTACAATGAGCAGTTCTTC.

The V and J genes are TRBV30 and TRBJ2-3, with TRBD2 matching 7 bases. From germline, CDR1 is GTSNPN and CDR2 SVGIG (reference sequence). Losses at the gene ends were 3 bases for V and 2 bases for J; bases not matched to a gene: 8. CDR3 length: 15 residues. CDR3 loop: CAWRTGSGYTDTQYF. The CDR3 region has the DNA TGTGCCTGGAGGACGGGTAGCGGGTACACAGATACGCAGTATTTT.

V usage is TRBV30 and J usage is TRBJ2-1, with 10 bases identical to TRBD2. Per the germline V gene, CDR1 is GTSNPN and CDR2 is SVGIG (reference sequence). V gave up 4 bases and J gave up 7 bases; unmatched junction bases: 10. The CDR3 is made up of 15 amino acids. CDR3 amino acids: CAWTSGSPPRNEQFF. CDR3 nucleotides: TGTGCCTGGACTAGCGGGAGCCCCCCAAGAAATGAGCAGTTCTTC. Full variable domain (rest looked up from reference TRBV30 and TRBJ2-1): SQTIHQWPATLVQPVGSPLSLECTVEGTSNPNLYWYRQAAGRGLQLLFYSVGIGQISSEVPQNLSASRPQDRQFILSSKKLLLSDSGFYLCAWTSGSPPRNEQFFGPGTRLTVL.

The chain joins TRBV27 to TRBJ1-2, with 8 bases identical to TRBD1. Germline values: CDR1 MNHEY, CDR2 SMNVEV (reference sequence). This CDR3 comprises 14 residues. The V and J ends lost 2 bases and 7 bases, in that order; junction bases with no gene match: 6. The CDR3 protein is CASSLRQGALGYTF. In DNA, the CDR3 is TGTGCCAGCAGTTTAAGGCAGGGGGCGCTTGGCTACACCTTC.

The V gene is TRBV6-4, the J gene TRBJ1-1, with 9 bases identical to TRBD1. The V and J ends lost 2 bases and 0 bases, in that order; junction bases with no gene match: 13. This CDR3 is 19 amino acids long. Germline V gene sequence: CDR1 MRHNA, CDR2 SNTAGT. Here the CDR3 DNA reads TGTGCCAGCAGTGACCAACAGGGGGCATTGAGACTCATGAACACTGAAGCTTTCTTT. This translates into CASSDQQGALRLMNTEAFF.

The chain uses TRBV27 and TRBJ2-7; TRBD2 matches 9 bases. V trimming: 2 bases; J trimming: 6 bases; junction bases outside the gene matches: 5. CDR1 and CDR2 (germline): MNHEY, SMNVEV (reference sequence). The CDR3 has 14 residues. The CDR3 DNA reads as TGTGCCAGCAGTTTAGCGGGAGGGCTTGGCGAGCAGTACTTC. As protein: CASSLAGGLGEQYF.

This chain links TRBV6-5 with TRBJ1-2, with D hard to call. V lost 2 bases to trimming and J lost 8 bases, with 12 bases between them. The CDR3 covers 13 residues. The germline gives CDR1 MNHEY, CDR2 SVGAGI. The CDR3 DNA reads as TGTGCCAGCAGTTACGGACCCGCGGGGGGCTACACCTTC. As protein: CASSYGPAGGYTF.

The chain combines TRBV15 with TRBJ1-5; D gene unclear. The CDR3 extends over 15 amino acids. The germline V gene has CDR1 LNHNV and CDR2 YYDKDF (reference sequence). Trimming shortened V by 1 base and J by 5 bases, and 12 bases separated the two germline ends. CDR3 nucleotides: TGTGCCACCAGCAGAGGGGTGGTTAGGGATCAGCCCCAGCATTTT. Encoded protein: CATSRGVVRDQPQHF. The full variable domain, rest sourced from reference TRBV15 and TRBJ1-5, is DAMVIQNPRYQVTQFGKPVTLSCSQTLNHNVMYWYQQKSSQAPKLLFHYYDKDFNNEADTPDNFQSRRPNTSFCFLDIRSPGLGDTAMYLCATSRGVVRDQPQHFGDGTRLSIL.

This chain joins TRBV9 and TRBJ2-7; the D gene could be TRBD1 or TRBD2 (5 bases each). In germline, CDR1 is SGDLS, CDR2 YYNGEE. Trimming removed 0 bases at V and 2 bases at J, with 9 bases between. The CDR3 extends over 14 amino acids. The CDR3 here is CASSVDEGTYEQYF. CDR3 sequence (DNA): TGTGCCAGCAGCGTAGACGAGGGGACCTACGAGCAGTACTTC. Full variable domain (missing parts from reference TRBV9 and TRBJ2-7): DSGVTQTPKHLITATGQRVTLRCSPRSGDLSVYWYQQSLDQGLQFLIQYYNGEERAKGNILERFSAQQFPDLHSELNLSSLELGDSALYFCASSVDEGTYEQYFGPGTRLTVT.

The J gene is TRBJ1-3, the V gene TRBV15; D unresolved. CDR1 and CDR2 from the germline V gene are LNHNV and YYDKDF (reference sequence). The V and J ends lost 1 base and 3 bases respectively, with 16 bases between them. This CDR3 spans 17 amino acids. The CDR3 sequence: CATSRGALFAGGNTIYF. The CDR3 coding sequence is TGTGCCACCAGCAGAGGGGCTCTATTCGCCGGTGGAAACACCATATATTTT.

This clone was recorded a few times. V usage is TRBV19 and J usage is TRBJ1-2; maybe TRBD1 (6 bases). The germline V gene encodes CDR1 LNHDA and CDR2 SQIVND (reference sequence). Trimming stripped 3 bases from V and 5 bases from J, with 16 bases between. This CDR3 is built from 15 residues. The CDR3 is CASSIGTGFIYGYTF. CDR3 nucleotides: TGTGCCAGTAGTATTGGAACAGGGTTTATTTATGGCTACACCTTC.

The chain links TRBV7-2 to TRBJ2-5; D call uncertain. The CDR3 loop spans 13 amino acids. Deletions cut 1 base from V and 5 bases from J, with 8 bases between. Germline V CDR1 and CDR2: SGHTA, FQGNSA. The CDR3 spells CASSLGGGETQYF. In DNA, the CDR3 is TGTGCCAGCAGCTTAGGTGGTGGGGAGACCCAGTACTTC.